The T cell receptor beta chain described here comes from a study of blood T cells in healthy people across ages. Donors were healthy Caucasian individuals from Russia aged roughly 6 to 95. Drawing of peripheral blood yielded about 9.6 milliliters from each donor. Germline V lookup: CDR1 SGHVS, CDR2 FNYEAQ. V lost 6 bases, J lost 9 bases, and 18 bases lay in between. The CDR3 is 14 residues long. With a J-beta primer mix and a sample-barcoded 5' primer, a second PCR ran about 7 to 12 cycles. Each of the cDNA molecules was tagged by a template-switch adaptor with 12 random nucleotides. Each sample provided no less than 3 million CDR3-containing paired-end reads. TCRdb fed the 5' RACE reads into MiXCR, producing one record per CDR3 protein. The sample holds some 900,000 distinct CDR3 sequences, 45% to 50% seen once.

The chain recombines TRBV7-6 with TRBJ2-1; D remains ambiguous. Source material: blood. The sequence was collected from a man under 40 in good health. The CDR3 DNA is TGTGCCAGCAGTTGGCAGGCTGGGGTCAGTGAGCAGTTCTTC. Protein: CASSWQAGVSEQFF.